This T cell receptor beta chain was documented in a study of control samples from healthy donors and cancer patients. The data were produced by immunoSEQ multiplex PCR, yet TCRdb's version contains in-frame clones alone and is incomplete. The data contain about 160,000 clones, 90% to 95% of them seen just once; the ten biggest clones take up about 0.64%. The V end was cut by 2 bases, the J end by 3 bases, with 11 bases between. Germline V gene sequence: CDR1 MDHEN, CDR2 SYDVKM. The CDR3 sequence is 14 residues long. The V call is TRBV28, the J call TRBJ2-7; TRBD2 might be the D (6 bases). The specimen sequenced was blood. The receptor comes from a woman younger than 45 in good health. CDR3 in DNA: TGTGCCAGCAGTTTAGGTCAGGGAGGCTACGAGCAGTACTTC. Translation gives CASSLGQGGYEQYF.